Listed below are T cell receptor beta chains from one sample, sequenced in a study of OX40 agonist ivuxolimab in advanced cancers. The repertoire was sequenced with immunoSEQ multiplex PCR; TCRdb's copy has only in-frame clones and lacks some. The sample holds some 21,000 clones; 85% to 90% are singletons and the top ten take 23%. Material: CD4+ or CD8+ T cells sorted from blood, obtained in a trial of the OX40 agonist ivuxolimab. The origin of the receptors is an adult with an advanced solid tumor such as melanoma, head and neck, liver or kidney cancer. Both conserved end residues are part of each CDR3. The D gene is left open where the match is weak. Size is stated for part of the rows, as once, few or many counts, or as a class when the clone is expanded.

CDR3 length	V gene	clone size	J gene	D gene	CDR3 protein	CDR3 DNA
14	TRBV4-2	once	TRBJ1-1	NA	CASSPVPLAHRAFF	TGTGCCAGCAGCCCCGTCCCCCTGGCGCATCGGGCTTTCTTT
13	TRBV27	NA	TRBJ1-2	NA	CASSLLPGDGYTF	TGTGCCAGCAGCCTCCTTCCCGGGGATGGCTACACCTTC
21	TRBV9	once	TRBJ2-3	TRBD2	CASSSPQPLRGGSPPTDTQYF	TGTGCCAGCAGTTCTCCCCAGCCCCTGCGGGGGGGGTCACCCCCCACAGATACGCAGTATTTT
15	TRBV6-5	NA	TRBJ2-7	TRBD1	CASRQATGASYEQYF	TGTGCCAGCAGACAAGCCACAGGGGCATCCTACGAGCAGTACTTC
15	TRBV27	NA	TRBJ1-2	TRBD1	CASREGAPFGYGYTF	TGTGCCAGCAGGGAGGGGGCACCTTTTGGCTATGGCTACACCTTC
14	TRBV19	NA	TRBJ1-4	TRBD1	CASSAGQANEKLFF	TGTGCCAGTAGTGCGGGACAGGCCAATGAAAAACTGTTTTTT
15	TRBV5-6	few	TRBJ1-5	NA	CASSYGAGGGQPQHF	TGTGCCAGCAGCTATGGCGCGGGGGGCGGTCAGCCCCAGCATTTT
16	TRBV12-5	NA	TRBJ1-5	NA	CASGSHTRGASQPQHF	TGTGCTAGTGGTTCCCACACGAGGGGGGCTAGTCAGCCCCAGCATTTT
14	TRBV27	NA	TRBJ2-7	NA	CASSLGGLPYEQYF	TGTGCCAGCAGTTTGGGCGGCCTCCCCTACGAGCAGTACTTC
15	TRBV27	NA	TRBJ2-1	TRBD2	CASSSSRGGHNEQFF	TGTGCCAGCAGTTCCAGCCGGGGGGGGCATAATGAGCAGTTCTTC
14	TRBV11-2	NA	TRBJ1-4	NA	CASSLGGAGEKLFF	TGTGCCAGCAGCTTGGGGGGAGCCGGGGAAAAACTGTTTTTT
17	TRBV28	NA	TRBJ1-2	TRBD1	CASSLSGTGLKFYGYTF	TGTGCCAGCAGTCTCTCCGGGACAGGGCTGAAATTCTATGGCTACACCTTC
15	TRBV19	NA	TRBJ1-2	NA	CASSTPPGIINGYTF	TGTGCCAGTAGTACCCCCCCGGGGATTATAAATGGCTACACCTTC
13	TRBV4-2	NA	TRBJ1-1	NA	CASSQAMNTEAFF	TGTGCCAGCAGCCAAGCGATGAACACTGAAGCTTTCTTT
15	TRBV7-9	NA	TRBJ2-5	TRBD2	CASSLAGGDLETQYF	TGTGCCAGCAGCTTAGCGGGAGGGGATCTAGAGACCCAGTACTTC